This passage covers 16 T cell receptor beta chains from one sample sequenced in a study of cytomegalovirus exposure and HLA in healthy donors. Primers included in the PCR were 60 Vbeta and 13 Jbeta primers. Profiling relied on immunoSEQ multiplex PCR, and the TCRdb table lists in-frame clones only, not all of them. The sample contains fewer than 200,000 clones, 75% to 85% of which appear only once. What was sequenced was PBMCs. These receptors were obtained from a man aged 45-65 years in good health and CMV-seropositive.

This sequence joins TRBV2 and TRBJ2-5; no clear D. V dropped 6 bases and J dropped 2 bases, with 4 bases sitting between them. The CDR3 has 11 residues. From germline, CDR1 is SNHLY and CDR2 FYNNEI. In DNA form, the CDR3 reads TGTGCCAGCAGAGAGCAAGAGACCCAGTACTTC. This sequence encodes CASREQETQYF. The variable domain in full, completed from reference TRBV2 and TRBJ2-5, reads EPEVTQTPSHQVTQMGQEVILRCVPISNHLYFYWYRQILGQKVEFLVSFYNNEISEKSEIFDDQFSVERPDGSNFTLKIRSTKLEDSAMYFCASREQETQYFGPGTRLLVL.

The gene calls are TRBV18 and TRBJ1-1; D remains unclear. Germline CDR1 reads KGHSH; CDR2 reads LQKENI. The CDR3 sequence is 15 residues long. V dropped 0 bases and J dropped 2 bases, with 10 bases sitting between them. The CDR3 loop is CASSPPSQSNTEAFF. The CDR3 DNA is TGTGCCAGCTCACCACCTTCACAGAGCAACACTGAAGCTTTCTTT.

J is TRBJ1-5 and V is TRBV4-1; tentatively, D is TRBD1 (5 bases). V dropped 0 bases and J dropped 6 bases, with 12 bases sitting between them. The CDR3 is made up of 15 amino acids. The V gene's germline CDR1 is MGHRA and CDR2 YSYEKL. The CDR3 here is CASSQEGRVGQPQHF. The CDR3 nucleotides are TGCGCCAGCAGCCAAGAAGGCAGGGTAGGTCAGCCCCAGCATTTT.

This clone was seen a handful of times. The gene calls are TRBV18 and TRBJ1-2, with a possible D match to TRBD1 (6 bases). Germline V gene lookup returns CDR1 KGHSH and CDR2 LQKENI. There are 17 residues in the CDR3. The V and J ends lost 3 bases and 4 bases respectively, with 21 bases between them. In DNA, the CDR3 is TGTGCCAGCTCACCGAGCTCGGACAGAACTTCCCTCTATGGCTACACCTTC. As protein: CASSPSSDRTSLYGYTF.

The V and J genes are TRBV28 and TRBJ2-7; 7 nucleotides agree with TRBD2. Looked up from germline, CDR1 is MDHEN and CDR2 is SYDVKM. V lost 7 bases to trimming and J lost 4 bases; unmatched junction nucleotides: 16. This CDR3 has 16 residues. The CDR3 sequence is CASTSGAGEINYEQYF. For the CDR3, the DNA is TGTGCCAGCACCTCCGGGGCGGGGGAGATAAATTACGAGCAGTACTTC.

This clone was counted once. The chain has TRBV29-1 and TRBJ1-2; 10 bases align to TRBD1. The CDR3 totals 11 residues. J lost 9 bases, V lost 4 bases, and 2 bases had no gene match. Germline V gene sequence: CDR1 SQVTM, CDR2 ANQGSEA. The CDR3 nucleotides read TGCAGCGTTGGACAGGGGGCGAGCTACACCTTC. The encoded protein is CSVGQGASYTF.

V is TRBV10-3 and J is TRBJ1-2; 7 nucleotides align to TRBD1. The CDR3 runs to 15 residues. Losses at the gene ends were 6 bases for V and 1 base for J; bases not matched to a gene: 8. The germline CDR1 and CDR2 sequences are ENHRY and SYGVKD. The CDR3, as DNA: TGTGCCATCAGCTTAGACAGGGCCGGTAACTATGGCTACACCTTC. Protein product: CAISLDRAGNYGYTF.

V usage is TRBV30 and J usage is TRBJ2-1, with TRBD2 matching over 9 bases. J lost 2 bases, V lost 6 bases, and 8 bases had no gene match. The CDR3 extends over 15 amino acids. CDR1 is GTSNPN, CDR2 SVGIG, per germline (reference sequence). The chain's CDR3 is CACLSGGGAYNEQFF. DNA of the CDR3: TGTGCCTGCCTTTCCGGCGGGGGGGCCTACAATGAGCAGTTCTTC.

J is TRBJ2-3 and V is TRBV5-1, with 10 bases fitting TRBD1. Germline CDR1 SGHRS, CDR2 YFSETQ. After removal of 4 bases from V and 2 bases from J, the junction contained 7 bases not matched to a gene. The length of the CDR3 is 16 residues. This CDR3 reads CASSELDRGDTDTQYF. The CDR3 DNA is TGCGCCAGCAGCGAGTTGGACAGGGGGGACACAGATACGCAGTATTTT.

J is TRBJ2-7 and V is TRBV9; D is perhaps TRBD1 (6 bases). CDR3 size: 15 residues. Trimming removed 0 bases from V and 2 bases from J, with 12 bases in between. Looked up from germline, CDR1 is SGDLS and CDR2 is YYNGEE. The CDR3 DNA sequence: TGTGCCAGCAGCGTAGCGGGCAGGGGTACCTACGAGCAGTACTTC. This codes for CASSVAGRGTYEQYF.

The rearrangement links TRBV7-6 to TRBJ2-1, with 7 bases matching TRBD1. Germline loops: CDR1 SGHVS, CDR2 FNYEAQ. Losses at the gene ends were 4 bases for V and 9 bases for J; bases not matched to a gene: 12. This CDR3 is built from 15 residues. In nucleotides, the CDR3 is TGTGCCAGCAGCTCCCTAACAGGGGATCTGGGTGAGCAGTTCTTC. Its protein product is CASSSLTGDLGEQFF. Complete variable domain (other parts from reference TRBV7-6 and TRBJ2-1): GAGVSQSPRYKVTKRGQDVALRCDPISGHVSLYWYRQALGQGPEFLTYFNYEAQQDKSGLPNDRFSAERPEGSISTLTIQRTEQRDSAMYRCASSSLTGDLGEQFFGPGTRLTVL.

The chain has TRBV28 and TRBJ2-1, with TRBD2 matching over 13 bases. There are 15 residues in the CDR3. The trim removed 5 bases at V and 9 bases at J, leaving 7 bases unmatched. Germline V gene lookup returns CDR1 MDHEN and CDR2 SYDVKM. CDR3 amino acids: CASSERTSGRGEQFF. The CDR3 region has the DNA TGTGCCAGCAGTGAAAGGACTAGCGGGAGAGGTGAGCAGTTCTTC.

DNA for the CDR3: TGTGCCACCCAGAGGGGGGGGAACACTGAAGCTTTCTTT. It specifies CATQRGGNTEAFF. V is TRBV28 and J is TRBJ1-1; D is perhaps TRBD1 (6 bases). The V end lost 10 bases, the J end lost 1 base, and 13 bases lay between the germline ends. Germline V gives CDR1 MDHEN, CDR2 SYDVKM. The CDR3 contains 13 residues.

V is TRBV11-2 and J is TRBJ2-2, with 10 bases matching TRBD2. Germline values: CDR1 SGHAT, CDR2 FQNNGV. The CDR3 totals 16 residues. The trim removed 1 base at V and 4 bases at J, leaving 3 bases unmatched. The CDR3 region has the DNA TGTGCCAGCAGCTTAGGTAGCGGGGGGCCCACCGGGGAGCTGTTTTTT. Encoded protein: CASSLGSGGPTGELFF.

The genes are TRBV29-1 and TRBJ2-7, with TRBD2 as a possible D gene (5 bases). Germline-derived CDR1 and CDR2 are SQVTM and ANQGSEA. This CDR3 has 14 amino acids. Trimming took 5 bases from V and 2 from J, leaving 16 bases between them. In nucleotides, the CDR3 is TGCAGCGTTTTGCTCCGGGATGCAACCTACGAGCAGTACTTC. This codes for CSVLLRDATYEQYF.

The chain combines TRBV30 with TRBJ1-5, with TRBD1 matching 9 bases. CDR1 and CDR2 (germline): GTSNPN, SVGIG (reference sequence). This CDR3 is built from 15 residues. With V trimmed by 2 bases and J by 4 bases, 6 bases remained unmatched. The DNA of the CDR3 is TGTGCCTGGAGTTCGGGACAGGGTATGAATCAGCCCCAGCATTTT. Protein: CAWSSGQGMNQPQHF.